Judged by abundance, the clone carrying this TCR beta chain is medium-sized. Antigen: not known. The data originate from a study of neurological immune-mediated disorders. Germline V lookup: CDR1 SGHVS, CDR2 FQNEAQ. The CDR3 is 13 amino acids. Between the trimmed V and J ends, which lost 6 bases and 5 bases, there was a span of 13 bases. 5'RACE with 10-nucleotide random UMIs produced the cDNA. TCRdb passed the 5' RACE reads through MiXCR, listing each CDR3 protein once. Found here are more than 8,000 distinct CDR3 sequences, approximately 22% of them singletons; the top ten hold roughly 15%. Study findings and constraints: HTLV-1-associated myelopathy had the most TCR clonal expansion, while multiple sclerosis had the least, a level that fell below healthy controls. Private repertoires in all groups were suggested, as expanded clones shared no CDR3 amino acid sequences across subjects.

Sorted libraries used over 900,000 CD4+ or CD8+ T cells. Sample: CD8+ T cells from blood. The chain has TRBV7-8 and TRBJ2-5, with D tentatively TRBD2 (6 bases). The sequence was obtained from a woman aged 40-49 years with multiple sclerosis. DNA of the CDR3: TGTGCCAGCAGTTCGCGGGGCGGGGAGACCCAGTACTTC. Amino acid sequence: CASSSRGGETQYF.